This TCR beta chain was obtained from a study of cytomegalovirus exposure and HLA in healthy donors. Background on the study: The roughly 120 validation repertoires matched the roughly 650 first-cohort repertoires in platform, a later analysis reported. Broader study findings: Among the CMV-associated chains, three were confirmed in vitro as specific for CMV antigens.

While the first cohort had fewer than 850 subjects, the donors belonged to the separate validation cohort of roughly 120 subjects. On this clone: What it recognizes is unknown.

The data were produced by immunoSEQ multiplex PCR, yet TCRdb's version contains in-frame clones alone and is incomplete. The sample contains around 150,000 clones, roughly 96% of which appear only once. CDR3 length: 17 residues. Germline loops: CDR1 SEHNR, CDR2 FQNEAQ (reference sequence). V gave up 3 bases and J gave up 1 base; unmatched junction bases: 9. The sequenced sample was PBMCs. The V gene is TRBV7-9, the J gene TRBJ2-3; TRBD2 matches at 8 bases. The TCR originated in a woman under 30 in good health and CMV-seronegative. This CDR3 is CASSFPGGLDGTDTQYF. Here the CDR3 DNA reads TGTGCCAGCAGCTTCCCGGGGGGGCTTGATGGCACAGATACGCAGTATTTT.